This TCR beta chain derives from a study of T cell responses to AZD1222 COVID-19 vaccine. Assay: immunoSEQ multiplex PCR; the TCRdb copy retains only in-frame clones and omits some. The sample table includes some 150,000 clones. There are 16 residues in the CDR3. Germline V CDR1 and CDR2: LNHDA, SQIVND (reference sequence). V lost 5 bases to trimming and J lost 7 bases; unmatched junction nucleotides: 14. Sequenced material: peripheral blood. The receptor comes from an adult in good health. V and J are TRBV19 and TRBJ1-1; 9 bases are shared with TRBD1. The CDR3 loop reads CASSAQPGTGSSEAFF. The CDR3 nucleotides read TGTGCCAGTAGTGCTCAACCCGGGACAGGGTCTAGTGAAGCTTTCTTT.